This T cell receptor beta chain was profiled in a study of T cells in Graves' hyperthyroidism and ophthalmopathy. The source of the PBMCs was approximately 9.5 ml of fresh peripheral blood. In this sample, this clonotype turned up many times. Amplified TCR beta CDR3 regions derived from RNA transcripts. The HTBI primer set served for first-round RT-PCR of the TCR CDR3. TCRdb processed the multiplex PCR reads anew with MiXCR; each CDR3 protein has one entry. The repertoire holds fewer than 650,000 distinct CDR3 sequences, with around 15% as singletons. Sequencing was performed on blood. This clonotype originated in a woman aged 40 to 50 with Graves' ophthalmopathy.

CDR3 DNA sequence: TGTGCCACCAGCAGCCTTAGCGGGAACGTCGCCGGGGAGCTGTTTTTT. The encoded protein is CATSSLSGNVAGELFF. The chain joins TRBV15 to TRBJ2-2, with 8 positions matching TRBD2. J gave up 6 bases and V 3 bases, and 9 bases lay outside the gene matches. CDR3 size: 16 residues. Germline loops: CDR1 LNHNV, CDR2 YYDKDF (reference sequence).